These 16 T cell receptor beta chains originate from one sample sequenced in a study of cytomegalovirus exposure and HLA in healthy donors. Measured with immunoSEQ multiplex PCR; TCRdb has only the in-frame clones, and not every one. This table has some 140,000 clones, 85% to 90% appearing once. Sequencing was done on a sample of PBMCs. These receptors were obtained from a woman under 30 in good health and CMV-seropositive.

The chain joins TRBV9 to TRBJ2-3, with 10 bases aligning to TRBD1. After removal of 0 bases from V and 4 bases from J, the junction contained 8 bases not matched to a gene. From germline, CDR1 is SGDLS and CDR2 YYNGEE. The CDR3 is 17 amino acids. The CDR3 nucleotides are TGTGCCAGCAGCGTAGCAGCCGGGACAGGGGTATCAGATACGCAGTATTTT. It yields the protein CASSVAAGTGVSDTQYF.

The rearrangement uses TRBV6-5 and TRBJ1-6, with a possible D match to TRBD1 (5 bases). The CDR3 covers 15 residues. V was shortened by 0 bases and J by 9 bases, with 12 bases between the two germline ends. CDR1 is MNHEY and CDR2 is SVGAGI in the germline V gene. The CDR3 reads CASSYSRGGSSPLHF. CDR3 nucleotides: TGTGCCAGCAGTTACTCGAGGGGAGGGAGTTCACCCCTCCACTTT.

V is TRBV28 and J is TRBJ1-2, with 9 positions matching TRBD1. The CDR3 consists of 16 residues. Looked up from germline, CDR1 is MDHEN and CDR2 is SYDVKM. Germline trimming cut 3 bases from V and 6 bases from J; bases unmatched to any gene: 11. As DNA, the CDR3 is TGTGCCAGCAGTTTCTATCACCTGGGACAGGGAGATGGCTACACCTTC. As protein: CASSFYHLGQGDGYTF.

The gene calls are TRBV7-6 and TRBJ2-7, with a weak D call TRBD1 (6 bases). CDR3 length equals 13 residues. Germline assignment: CDR1 SGHVS and CDR2 FNYEAQ. V shed 0 bases and J shed 5 bases, with 8 bases lying between them. CDR3 in amino acids: CASSLAPGDEQYF. The CDR3 nucleotides are TGTGCCAGCAGCTTAGCGCCAGGGGACGAGCAGTACTTC.

This clone was seen only once. The gene calls are TRBV11-2 and TRBJ1-2; 12 bases fit TRBD1. Unmatched junction bases numbered 5, after V lost 5 bases and J lost 7 bases. Germline CDR1 SGHAT, CDR2 FQNNGV. This CDR3 is 14 amino acids long. The CDR3 DNA reads TGTGCCAGCAGCGTAGGGACAGGGGGCTTTGGCTACACCTTC. Residues: CASSVGTGGFGYTF.

The chain joins TRBV6-5 to TRBJ1-1; D possibly corresponds to TRBD1 (6 bases). Germline V gene data show CDR1 as MNHEY and CDR2 as SVGAGI. V was clipped by 6 bases and J by 1 base, with 9 bases between them. This CDR3 is built from 13 residues. In nucleotides, the CDR3 is TGTGCCAGCAGCCGGACAGAGAACACTGAAGCTTTCTTT. Amino acids: CASSRTENTEAFF.

This chain links TRBV28 with TRBJ2-7, with a tentative D call TRBD2 (6 bases). Germline values: CDR1 MDHEN, CDR2 SYDVKM. This CDR3 spans 13 amino acids. V was clipped by 7 bases and J by 3 bases, with 13 bases between them. The CDR3 region has the DNA TGTGCCAGCACCCCTGTGGGGGGCTACGAGCAGTACTTC. Encoded protein: CASTPVGGYEQYF.

This chain joins TRBV10-3 and TRBJ1-1; no reliable D call. Trimming removed 4 bases from V and 3 bases from J, with 6 bases in between. CDR3 length: 12 residues. Germline-derived CDR1 and CDR2 are ENHRY and SYGVKD. The CDR3 spells CAISVADTEAFF. CDR3 bases: TGTGCCATCAGTGTGGCGGACACTGAAGCTTTCTTT.

The CDR3 coding sequence is TGTGCCAGCAGCGGGCAGACCTCCTACAATGAGCAGTTCTTC. This sequence encodes CASSGQTSYNEQFF. This chain connects TRBV5-6 to TRBJ2-1, with D uncertain. The CDR3 runs to 14 residues. The germline V gene has CDR1 SGHDT and CDR2 YYEEEE. V was clipped by 4 bases and J by 0 bases, with 8 bases between them.

This clone appeared once. The chain joins TRBV28 to TRBJ1-1; the D is unclear. The V gene's germline CDR1 is MDHEN and CDR2 SYDVKM. This CDR3 has 12 residues. The germline V and J ends were trimmed by 7 bases and 0 bases, with 6 bases remaining between them. This CDR3 reads CASTLVNTEAFF. The CDR3 DNA follows: TGTGCCAGCACCCTTGTGAACACTGAAGCTTTCTTT. Complete variable domain (other parts from reference TRBV28 and TRBJ1-1): DVKVTQSSRYLVKRTGEKVFLECVQDMDHENMFWYRQDPGLGLRLIYFSYDVKMKEKGDIPEGYSVSREKKERFSLILESASTNQTSMYLCASTLVNTEAFFGQGTRLTVV.

The chain has TRBV30 and TRBJ1-3, with D perhaps matching TRBD1 (6 bases). CDR3 length: 14 residues. Trimming stripped 4 bases from V and 1 base from J, with 11 bases between. Germline V gene sequence: CDR1 GTSNPN, CDR2 SVGIG (reference sequence). CDR3 loop: CAWKDQGSGNTIYF. The CDR3 region has the DNA TGTGCCTGGAAAGACCAGGGGTCTGGAAACACCATATATTTT.

For the CDR3, the DNA is TGTGCCAGCAGCTCGCCGGGACAGAGACTAGCCAAAAACATTCAGTACTTC. Protein: CASSSPGQRLAKNIQYF. This chain uses TRBV7-2 with TRBJ2-4, with 7 bases that match TRBD1. The CDR3 has 17 residues. Germline trimming cut 4 bases from V and 0 bases from J; bases unmatched to any gene: 9. Germline V lookup: CDR1 SGHTA, CDR2 FQGNSA.

The chain combines TRBV28 with TRBJ1-4, with 8 bases fitting TRBD1. The CDR3 is 14 amino acids. V lost 3 bases, J lost 9 bases, and 6 bases stayed unmatched. Germline CDR1 is MDHEN and CDR2 is SYDVKM. The CDR3 coding sequence is TGTGCCAGCAGTTTTATCAGGGGGCTGAAAAAACTGTTTTTT. It is translated as CASSFIRGLKKLFF.

The chain uses TRBV28 and TRBJ1-5, with D perhaps matching TRBD1 (5 bases). With 6 bases removed from V and 6 bases from J, the gap between germline ends came to 15 bases. The germline V gene has CDR1 MDHEN and CDR2 SYDVKM. The CDR3 has 14 amino acids. CDR3 sequence (DNA): TGTGCCAGCAGAACGGGGGTTCGGGGTCAGCCCCAGCATTTT. This gives the protein CASRTGVRGQPQHF.

This clone was seen a single time. The V gene is TRBV5-1, the J gene TRBJ2-1; 8 bases fit TRBD1. The CDR3 is 12 residues long. CDR1 and CDR2 from the germline V gene are SGHRS and YFSETQ. After removal of 7 bases from V and 8 bases from J, the junction contained 5 bases not matched to a gene. The CDR3 DNA reads as TGCGCCAGCGCGGCAGGGGGCGATGAGCAGTTCTTC. Its translation is CASAAGGDEQFF.

This chain uses TRBV10-2 with TRBJ1-3; TRBD1 matches at 12 bases. CDR3 length equals 20 residues. Losses at the gene ends were 6 bases for V and 3 bases for J; bases not matched to a gene: 18. Per germline, CDR1 WSHSY and CDR2 SAAADI. The CDR3: CASRAVRDRGLHGSGNTIYF. The CDR3 region has the DNA TGCGCCAGCAGGGCCGTAAGGGACAGGGGGCTTCATGGGAGTGGAAACACCATATATTTT.